The sequence of this TCR beta chain was determined in a study of spatial heterogeneity in lung cancer. This clonotype was seen many times. The target antigen is unknown. The size of this beta chain means little, since it is a stray read in a library made for alpha chains. TCRdb processed the 5' RACE reads anew with MiXCR; each CDR3 protein has one entry. The sample lists roughly 8,000 distinct CDR3 sequences; less than 8.5% were seen once. Time point: sample taken at primary tumor resection. Study-wide points: Mutation tallies in tumors tracked expanded intratumoral alpha and beta TCR counts.

V lost 5 bases to trimming and J lost 2 bases, with 18 bases between them. This CDR3 has 16 amino acids. From germline, CDR1 is SEHNR and CDR2 FQNEAQ (reference sequence). The source of this sequence is a female donor with early-stage non-small cell lung cancer. The V gene is TRBV7-9, the J gene TRBJ1-2; D perhaps matches TRBD1 (6 bases). The specimen comprised lung tumor tissue, sampled at surgery. The CDR3 DNA reads as TGTGCCAGCAGCCCCGCGGGAGGGGGGGGAAACTATGGCTACACCTTC. Protein: CASSPAGGGGNYGYTF.